These 9 T cell receptor beta chains originate from one sample sequenced in a study of vaccination and CD4 T cells after COVID-19. An Oncomine TCR Beta short-read assay was used to sequence the DNA from cultured CD4+ T cells. Using its own MiXCR run on the PCR reads, TCRdb lists one record per CDR3 protein. The sample carries 9,500 to 15,000 distinct CDR3 sequences, 59% recorded once. No antigen has been assigned to these receptors. The treatment denotes: roughly ten-day PBMC culture with coronavirus spike peptide pools or control peptides (ViraFEST assay). Sequencing used CD4+ T cells from blood, cultured in vitro. The receptors were gathered from a human donor who had recovered from COVID-19.

This chain joins TRBV28 and TRBJ2-2, with 9 bases matching TRBD2. The CDR3 totals 14 residues. Germline assignment: CDR1 MDHEN and CDR2 SYDVKM. With 7 bases clipped from V and 5 bases from J, the junction kept 5 bases outside the gene matches. The CDR3 coding sequence is TGTGCCAGCATTAGCGGGAGCAGAACCGGGGAGCTGTTTTTT. Amino acids: CASISGSRTGELFF. Full variable domain (rest looked up from reference TRBV28 and TRBJ2-2): DVKVTQSSRYLVKRTGEKVFLECVQDMDHENMFWYRQDPGLGLRLIYFSYDVKMKEKGDIPEGYSVSREKKERFSLILESASTNQTSMYLCASISGSRTGELFFGEGSRLTVL.

The chain combines TRBV10-3 with TRBJ1-1, with 8 bases matching TRBD1. This CDR3 contains 13 residues. The junction had 5 bases not matched to a gene; V was cut back by 6 bases and J by 5 bases. Per the germline V gene, CDR1 is ENHRY and CDR2 is SYGVKD. The CDR3 loop reads CAIRPTGGTEAFF. The CDR3 DNA is TGTGCCATCAGACCTACAGGGGGGACTGAAGCTTTCTTT.

This sequence joins TRBV15 and TRBJ1-4, with TRBD1 matching 8 bases. Trimming removed 2 bases from V and 8 bases from J; junction bases left unmatched: 7. CDR1 and CDR2 from the germline V gene are LNHNV and YYDKDF (reference sequence). This CDR3 comprises 15 residues. The CDR3 protein is CATSRFQGAREKLFF. The CDR3 DNA reads as TGTGCCACCAGCAGATTTCAGGGGGCCAGGGAAAAACTGTTTTTT.

This clonotype has only a few counts. V is TRBV2 and J is TRBJ1-1, with D maybe TRBD1 (6 bases). The V end lost 8 bases, the J end lost 2 bases, and 12 bases lay between the germline ends. CDR1 is SNHLY and CDR2 is FYNNEI in the germline V gene. The CDR3 has 13 amino acids. CDR3 nucleotides: TGTGCCAGCTTAGGACAGCCTAACACTGAAGCTTTCTTT. It codes for CASLGQPNTEAFF.

The sample holds a few counts of this clonotype. CDR3 sequence (DNA): TGTGCCAGTAGTATAGATACGGGAGGGAGGCAGACCCAGTACTTC. Amino acids: CASSIDTGGRQTQYF. The chain links TRBV19 to TRBJ2-5; 8 nucleotides line up with TRBD2. V shed 0 bases and J 6 bases; nucleotides not matched to a gene: 6. This CDR3 has 15 residues. The germline V gene encodes CDR1 LNHDA and CDR2 SQIVND (reference sequence).

The chain joins TRBV20-1 to TRBJ2-7; 8 bases agree with TRBD1. Trimming at V came to 4 bases and at J to 4 bases, leaving 6 bases not matched to a gene. Germline CDR1 reads DFQATT; CDR2 reads SNEGSKA (reference sequence). CDR3 length: 13 residues. CDR3 amino acids: CSATDRGRYEQYF. The CDR3 DNA follows: TGCAGTGCTACCGACAGGGGTAGGTACGAGCAGTACTTC.

This clonotype was seen only a few times. The V and J genes are TRBV6-5 and TRBJ1-1, with D maybe TRBD1 (5 bases). The ends were cut back, 2 bases at V and 11 bases at J, with 21 bases in the middle. The germline CDR1 and CDR2 sequences are MNHEY and SVGAGI. The CDR3 spans 15 residues. CDR3 region: CASSYRKTVLGGAFF. The CDR3 DNA reads as TGTGCCAGCAGTTACCGGAAGACAGTCCTCGGTGGGGCTTTCTTT.

The chain links TRBV6-5 to TRBJ2-1; 12 bases line up with TRBD2. This CDR3 is 17 amino acids long. The trim removed 0 bases at V and 9 bases at J, leaving 9 bases unmatched. Germline V gene lookup returns CDR1 MNHEY and CDR2 SVGAGI. The CDR3 region is CASSYSQRLAGVSEQFF. In nucleotides, the CDR3 is TGTGCCAGCAGTTACTCTCAGCGACTAGCGGGAGTGAGTGAGCAGTTCTTC.

The genes are TRBV4-1 and TRBJ2-1; D gene ambiguous. V lost 0 bases to trimming and J lost 8 bases, with 17 bases between them. Germline lookup yields CDR1 MGHRA and CDR2 YSYEKL. CDR3 length: 16 amino acids. This CDR3 reads CASSQDRASGWDEQFF. The DNA for the CDR3 is TGCGCCAGCAGCCAAGATCGTGCCTCCGGGTGGGATGAGCAGTTCTTC.